This entry concerns a single T cell receptor beta chain. Its antigen remains unidentified. The CDR3 is 12 amino acids. Looked up from germline, CDR1 is SQVTM and CDR2 is ANQGSEA. V lost 1 base, J lost 3 bases, and 7 bases lay in between. Construction of the TCR beta libraries employed iRepertoire HTBI primers in conjunction with Arm-PCR of CDR3 regions. TCRdb itself ran the multiplex PCR reads through MiXCR, one entry per CDR3 protein. The data contain 700,000 or so distinct CDR3 sequences, around 30% of them singletons. Time point defined: persistent/refractory GD, antithyroid drugs over 5 years with positive TRAb. The TCR library was made from RNA that had been extracted from PBMCs in TRIzol. The sample originates from a study of regulatory T cells in long-lasting Graves disease. Regarding the study as a whole: New patients shared fewer public clonotypes (approximately 1,000) than persistent patients did (roughly 2,500). Persistent disease exhibited a predilection for TRBV28, TRBJ1-2 and TRBJ2-5. Small numbers of samples may have cut accuracy.

The V and J genes are TRBV29-1 and TRBJ2-7, with no clear D. This TCR derives from a female donor with Graves disease. Here the sequenced sample was peripheral blood mononuclear cells (PBMCs), taken when the disease was refractory, from a patient treated with antithyroid drugs. The CDR3 sequence: CSVEGENYEQYF. CDR3 nucleotide sequence: TGCAGCGTTGAAGGAGAAAACTACGAGCAGTACTTC.